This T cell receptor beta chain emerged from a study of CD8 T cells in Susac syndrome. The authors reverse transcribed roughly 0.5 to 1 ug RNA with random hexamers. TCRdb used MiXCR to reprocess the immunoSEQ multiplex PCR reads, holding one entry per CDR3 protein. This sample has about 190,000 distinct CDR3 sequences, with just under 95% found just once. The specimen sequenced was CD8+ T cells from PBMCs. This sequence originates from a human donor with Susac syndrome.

The CDR3 DNA is TGTGCCAGCAGCAAAGTCCGACAGTCGCTCAATGAGCAGTTCTTC. Protein sequence: CASSKVRQSLNEQFF. The chain combines TRBV21-1 with TRBJ2-1; the table assigns TRBD1, which was not confirmed against the DNA. TRBV21-1 is deemed a pseudogene. There are 15 residues in the CDR3.